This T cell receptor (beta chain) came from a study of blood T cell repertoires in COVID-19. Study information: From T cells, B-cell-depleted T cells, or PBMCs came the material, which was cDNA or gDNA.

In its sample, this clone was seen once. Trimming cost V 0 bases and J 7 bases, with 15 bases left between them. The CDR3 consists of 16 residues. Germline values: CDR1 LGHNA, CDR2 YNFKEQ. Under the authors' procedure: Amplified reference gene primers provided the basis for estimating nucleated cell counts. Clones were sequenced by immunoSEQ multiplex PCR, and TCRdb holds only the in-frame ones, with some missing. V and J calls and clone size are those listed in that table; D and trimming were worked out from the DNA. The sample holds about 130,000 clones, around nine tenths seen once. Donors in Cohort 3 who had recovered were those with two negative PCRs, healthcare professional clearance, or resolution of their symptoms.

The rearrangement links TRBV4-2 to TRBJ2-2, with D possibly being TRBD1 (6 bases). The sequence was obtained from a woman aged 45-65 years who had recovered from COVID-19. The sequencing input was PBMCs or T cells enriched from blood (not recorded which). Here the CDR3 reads CASSQDPPGEVGELFF. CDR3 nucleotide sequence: TGTGCCAGCAGCCAAGATCCTCCAGGGGAAGTCGGGGAGCTGTTTTTT.